Presented here are 14 T cell receptor beta chains from one specimen sequenced in a study of OX40 agonist ivuxolimab in advanced cancers. The assay was immunoSEQ multiplex PCR, and TCRdb's table has in-frame clones only and misses some. The table includes 65,000 to 70,000 clones, roughly 90% detected once. Sequenced here: CD4+ or CD8+ T cells sorted from blood, sampled in a trial of the OX40 agonist ivuxolimab. The receptors derive from an adult with an advanced solid tumor such as melanoma, head and neck, liver or kidney cancer.

The chain recombines TRBV4-1 with TRBJ2-7, with 13 bases matching TRBD2. The germline CDR1 and CDR2 sequences are MGHRA and YSYEKL. The CDR3 length is 13 residues. The V gene end was trimmed by 4 bases and the J gene end by 8 bases; junction bases not matched to a gene: 2. CDR3 DNA: TGCGCCAGCAGCCTGGGACTAGCGGGACAGCAGTACTTC. Protein product: CASSLGLAGQQYF.

The CDR3: CASSLYQGHSNQPQHF. Written as DNA, the CDR3 is TGTGCCAGCAGTTTATACCAGGGACATAGCAATCAGCCCCAGCATTTT. V usage is TRBV28 and J usage is TRBJ1-5; D might be TRBD1 (6 bases). Germline CDR1 MDHEN, CDR2 SYDVKM. With 1 base removed from V and 0 bases from J, the gap between germline ends came to 10 bases. The CDR3 is made up of 16 amino acids. Full variable domain (missing parts from reference TRBV28 and TRBJ1-5): DVKVTQSSRYLVKRTGEKVFLECVQDMDHENMFWYRQDPGLGLRLIYFSYDVKMKEKGDIPEGYSVSREKKERFSLILESASTNQTSMYLCASSLYQGHSNQPQHFGDGTRLSIL.

The V gene is TRBV15, the J gene TRBJ2-1; D not resolved. The CDR3 has 14 amino acids. Germline V gene sequence: CDR1 LNHNV, CDR2 YYDKDF (reference sequence). V was pared by 0 bases and J by 4 bases, with 7 bases between. CDR3 nucleotide sequence: TGTGCCACCAGCAGAGAAGCAGCGTACAATGAGCAGTTCTTC. It codes for CATSREAAYNEQFF.

V gene TRBV2 combines with J gene TRBJ2-7; TRBD1 matches 8 bases. V was clipped by 4 bases and J by 5 bases; unmatched bases: 10. Germline CDR1 is SNHLY and CDR2 is FYNNEI. The length of the CDR3 is 15 residues. As DNA, the CDR3 is TGTGCCAGCAGTGGACAGGGGCGCGCGCTCAACGAGCAGTACTTC. Protein: CASSGQGRALNEQYF.

V and J are TRBV28 and TRBJ2-7; D is unresolved. The CDR3 length is 12 residues. Between the trimmed V and J ends, which lost 3 bases and 3 bases, there was a span of 6 bases. From germline, CDR1 is MDHEN and CDR2 SYDVKM. This CDR3 is CASSLAYYEQYF. In DNA form, the CDR3 reads TGTGCCAGCAGTTTGGCATACTACGAGCAGTACTTC.

The chain joins TRBV10-3 to TRBJ2-7, with 7 bases matching TRBD1. The CDR3 is made up of 12 amino acids. Germline CDR1 reads ENHRY; CDR2 reads SYGVKD. V shed 4 bases and J 3 bases; nucleotides not matched to a gene: 0. The CDR3 is CAISGQGYEQYF. For the CDR3, the DNA is TGTGCCATCAGTGGACAGGGCTACGAGCAGTACTTC.

CDR3 sequence reads: CASSYGQGGNQPQHF. The CDR3 DNA reads as TGTGCCAGCAGTTACGGGCAGGGAGGCAATCAGCCCCAGCATTTT. The V gene is TRBV6-6, the J gene TRBJ1-5, with a tentative D call TRBD1 (5 bases). From germline, CDR1 is MNHNY and CDR2 SVGAGI (reference sequence). The CDR3 length is 15 residues. V was clipped by 2 bases and J by 2 bases, with 10 bases between them.

The chain carries TRBV7-9 and TRBJ2-3; TRBD2 agrees at 9 bases. With V trimmed by 5 bases and J by 2 bases, 11 bases remained unmatched. The CDR3 covers 17 residues. CDR1 and CDR2 from the germline V gene are SEHNR and FQNEAQ (reference sequence). The CDR3 DNA reads TGTGCCAGCAGCCCACCCGGGCGCGGGAGGGCCACAGATACGCAGTATTTT. Amino acid sequence: CASSPPGRGRATDTQYF.

The chain carries TRBV10-3 and TRBJ2-5; TRBD1 matches at 7 bases. CDR1 is ENHRY and CDR2 is SYGVKD in the germline V gene. V shed 8 bases and J 3 bases; nucleotides not matched to a gene: 0. The CDR3 length is 11 residues. CDR3 sequence (DNA): TGTGCCATCGGACAGGAAGAGACCCAGTACTTC. Protein sequence: CAIGQEETQYF.

The rearrangement links TRBV28 to TRBJ1-1; D gene ambiguous. The V end was cut by 5 bases, the J end by 1 base, with 5 bases between. In germline, CDR1 is MDHEN, CDR2 SYDVKM. The CDR3 is made up of 12 amino acids. The CDR3 here is CASSIPNTEAFF. The CDR3 coding sequence is TGTGCCAGCAGTATCCCGAACACTGAAGCTTTCTTT.

The chain carries TRBV4-1 and TRBJ2-3; the match to TRBD1 covers 10 bases. The junction had 9 bases not matched to a gene; V was cut back by 0 bases and J by 6 bases. The CDR3 length is 17 residues. Germline CDR1 reads MGHRA; CDR2 reads YSYEKL. DNA for the CDR3: TGCGCCAGCAGCCAAGAAATGGGACAGGGGCCACCGGATACGCAGTATTTT. Translation: CASSQEMGQGPPDTQYF.

The chain carries TRBV5-4 and TRBJ2-1; weak D call: TRBD1 (6 bases). V shed 7 bases and J shed 5 bases, with 19 bases lying between them. The CDR3 spans 15 residues. CDR1 and CDR2 from the germline V gene are SGHNT and YYREEE (reference sequence). The CDR3 here is CASFTLGWDNNEQFF. CDR3 nucleotide sequence: TGTGCCAGCTTCACCTTGGGATGGGACAACAATGAGCAGTTCTTC.

The CDR3 sequence is CASTQGTTGKLFF. The CDR3 DNA sequence: TGTGCCAGCACCCAGGGTACGACGGGAAAACTGTTTTTT. The chain is built from TRBV7-2 and TRBJ1-4; tentatively, D is TRBD1 (5 bases). Looked up from germline, CDR1 is SGHTA and CDR2 is FQGNSA. The CDR3 totals 13 residues. Deletions cut 7 bases from V and 10 bases from J, with 16 bases between.

This chain links TRBV19 with TRBJ2-7; possibly TRBD1 or TRBD2 for D (5 bases each). From germline, CDR1 is LNHDA and CDR2 SQIVND (reference sequence). The length of the CDR3 is 15 residues. Trimming took 1 base from V and 2 from J, leaving 12 bases between them. The CDR3 spells CASSIVGDGPYEQYF. In DNA, the CDR3 is TGTGCCAGTAGTATAGTTGGGGACGGACCCTACGAGCAGTACTTC.